The rows below give T cell receptor beta chains drawn from one sample of a study of blood T cell repertoires in COVID-19. The data were produced by immunoSEQ multiplex PCR, yet TCRdb's version contains in-frame clones alone and is incomplete. The sample has some 190,000 clones; 80% to 90% are singletons. Sequencing was done on a sample of PBMCs or T cells enriched from blood (not recorded which). The source is a woman aged 40-49 years with acute COVID-19. The CDR3 runs from the conserved cysteine through the conserved F or W. The D gene is left open where the match is weak. Where a row states a size, it is once, few, many or the class of an expanded clone; other rows omit it.

>TRBV5-1|NA|NA|TRBJ1-6
TGCGCCAGCAGCTTTTGGGGGGTCGACACTTCCTCAAATTCACCCCTCCACTTT
CASSFWGVDTSSNSPLHF
>TRBV7-2|TRBD2|NA|TRBJ2-1
TGTGCCAGCAGCTCGCTAGCGGGGCGCTCCTACAATGAGCAGTTCTTC
CASSSLAGRSYNEQFF
>TRBV19|NA|NA|TRBJ2-5
TGTGCCAGTAGCTCACTACCCTCCGGCGAGACCCAGTACTTC
CASSSLPSGETQYF
>TRBV5-1|TRBD2|NA|TRBJ2-1
TGCGCCAGCAGCTTCGGACTAGCGGGAGGGGACAATGAGCAGTTCTTC
CASSFGLAGGDNEQFF
>TRBV5-1|NA|NA|TRBJ1-2
TGCGCCAGCCAGGGTCAGGTCAACTATGGCTACACCTTC
CASQGQVNYGYTF
>TRBV30|TRBD1|once|TRBJ1-1
TGTGCCTGGAGTGCGGACAGGACTGAAGCTTTCTTT
CAWSADRTEAFF
>TRBV19|NA|NA|TRBJ1-4
TGTGCCAGTAGTCTTCGCAGCGGGGGGTCGAGGGAAAAACTGTTTTTT
CASSLRSGGSREKLFF
>TRBV5-6|NA|NA|TRBJ2-7
TGTGCCAGCAGCTGGGGCGGCGGTCAGCCCGTAGGTCAGCAGTACTTC
CASSWGGGQPVGQQYF
>TRBV7-8|TRBD2|NA|TRBJ2-1
TGTGCCAGCAGCAAAAATAGCGGGAGGGCCGATAATGAGCAGTTCTTC
CASSKNSGRADNEQFF
>TRBV30|TRBD1|NA|TRBJ2-7
TGTGCCTGGACCTGGGACAGGGGATCCTACGAGCAGTACTTC
CAWTWDRGSYEQYF
>TRBV19|TRBD1|NA|TRBJ1-4
TGTGCCAGTAGCGGGGGGACAGGGACGGCGGCTAATGAAAAACTGTTTTTT
CASSGGTGTAANEKLFF
>TRBV19|NA|NA|TRBJ1-2
TGTGCCAGTAGTATAAATGGAGCGGATTATGGCTACACCTTC
CASSINGADYGYTF
>TRBV5-1|NA|NA|TRBJ1-2
TGCGCCAGCAGCTTGGGGTCAGGGGCTGATGGCTACACCTTC
CASSLGSGADGYTF
>TRBV25-1|NA|NA|TRBJ2-1
TGTGCCAGCAGTGAATTCCGCCAGGGCCTCTACAATGAGCAGTTCTTC
CASSEFRQGLYNEQFF
>TRBV7-3|TRBD2|NA|TRBJ2-1
TGTGCCAGCAGCGCTACGACCTCAGCGGGAGGGCCCTTTGAGCAGTTCTTC
CASSATTSAGGPFEQFF
>TRBV5-4|TRBD1|NA|TRBJ2-2
TGTGCCAGCAGCCCGGGACAGGGCCCCGGGGAGCTGTTTTTT
CASSPGQGPGELFF
>TRBV4-3|NA|NA|TRBJ2-5
TGCGCCAGCAGCCAAACCTTATCATGGGCTGGCGGGTCCCGTCAAGAGACCCAGTACTTC
CASSQTLSWAGGSRQETQYF
>TRBV4-1|NA|NA|TRBJ2-7
TGCGCCAGCAGCCAAGACAGGGTAGCCCTTTACGAGCAGTACTTC
CASSQDRVALYEQYF